This T cell receptor beta chain was found in a study of regulatory T cells in long-lasting Graves disease (dated by TCRdb to 2020 to 2023). For the wider study: Newly diagnosed Graves' disease patients had taken antithyroid drugs for less than 3 months. A total of some 33 samples were covered by TCR sequencing, comprising approximately 13 persistent and some 20 newly diagnosed Graves' disease patients. Persistent Graves' disease patients were compared with newly diagnosed Graves' disease patients by peripheral blood TCR sequencing and RNA sequencing. The study took place in China and was registered as a clinical trial.

The time point label on this specimen signifies: newly diagnosed GD, antithyroid drugs for less than 3 months. For both TCR sequencing and RNA sequencing, RNA was extracted from PBMCs using TRIzol. Graves' disease was diagnosed according to American Thyroid Association guidelines. Recruitment of patients was carried out at an endocrinology department in Xi'an, China. From each patient, approximately 10 milliliters of peripheral blood was collected into an EDTA anticoagulant tube. PBMCs were isolated by Ficoll Paque Plus density gradient separation without further T cell sorting. An Agilent 2100 Bioanalyzer and agarose gel were used to check RNA quality, while a NanoDrop 2000 measured RNA concentration. General findings and caveats noted by the study authors: The authors acknowledged the small sample size as a limitation that may reduce accuracy. Persistent Graves' disease patients showed lower TCR Shannon entropy and fewer highly expanded clones than newly diagnosed patients, suggesting clonal expansion. TRBV28, TRBJ1-2 and TRBJ2-5 were preferentially used in persistent disease, while TRBV20-1 and TRBJ2-1 were favored in newly diagnosed disease. Only the TCR beta chain was sequenced and analyzed. Patients with persistent disease shared more public clonotypes (about 2,500) than newly diagnosed patients did (roughly 970). The study examined only peripheral blood because the primary lesion, thyroid tissue, could not be accessed.

Compared with germline, V lacks 4 bases and J lacks 9 bases; bases without a gene match: 10. CDR1 MDHEN and CDR2 SYDVKM are derived from the germline V gene. From its cysteine to its phenylalanine, the CDR3 spans 16 amino acids. Of the read, only the CDR3 DNA is kept; its 48 bases are in frame from base 1. This clonotype was detected many times. What this receptor recognizes is not known. No clone much larger than this one lies a single base away; base qualities are absent. Library prep was done by multiplex PCR. Sequencing was performed on an Illumina HiSeq 4000. TCR beta libraries were built with iRepertoire HTBI primers and Arm-PCR amplification of CDR3 regions. Before sequencing, the PCR products went through gel purification. Per the original workflow: Gene usage analysis of CDR3 amino acid clonotypes used the approximately 62 TRBV and some 15 TRBJ segments found across samples. COPE and FqMerger were used to merge filtered high-quality paired reads into contigs. BLAST was used to align contigs to IMGT TRBV, TRBD and TRBJ reference genes, and CDR3 was defined according to IMGT. Any clonotype with a frequency above 0.1% was counted as a highly expanded clone. Repertoire diversity was measured by Shannon entropy, and V-J evenness by the Gini coefficient. Clonotypes shared by more than one individual were considered public. The raw public reads went through TCRdb reprocessing: fastp at Q25, MiXCR clone calling, in-frame beta chains kept. Rows are unified per CDR3 protein, each entry keeping the most common DNA and genes. In this record, the V and J calls reflect TCRdb's handling and not the investigators' own analysis. Present in this sample are some 560,000 distinct CDR3 sequences, 15% to 20% of which were seen just once. Together, the top ten hold approximately 25% of the sample.

The same sample was also used in a study of T cells in Graves' hyperthyroidism and ophthalmopathy. That second publication adds: Stable Graves' hyperthyroidism was defined as no progression to ophthalmopathy during 18 months of follow-up. The hyperthyroidism patients were between 18 and 65 years old and newly diagnosed, with a disease duration of less than 2 months. Patients with uncontrolled infections, other autoimmune diseases, pregnancy or lactation were excluded. Clinical symptoms, serum thyroxine and TRAb, thyroid ultrasound, and orbital computed tomography formed the basis for the diagnoses. The first round of RT-PCR for the TCR CDR3 was performed with the HTBI primer set and the Qiagen OneStep RT-PCR kit. Blood samples also contained most of the expanded thyroid clonotypes (frequency above 0.001), which suggests that blood repertoires may reflect thyroid immune responses. Ophthalmopathy was separated from stable hyperthyroidism by a 13 V-J signature model, with approximately 85% sensitivity and roughly 81% specificity obtained in cross-validation and 80%/75% obtained in testing. In validation, the model predicted progression to ophthalmopathy with 55% to 71% sensitivity and about 72% specificity, a median of around 6.6 months before onset. To identify distinguishing TCR V-J signatures, a discovery cohort of 95 to 100 patients was used, comprising some 45 with Graves' ophthalmopathy and 57 with stable Graves' hyperthyroidism. An independent validation cohort of around 19 hyperthyroidism patients and about 16 patients who later progressed to ophthalmopathy tested prospective prediction of ophthalmopathy. The 100 discovery patients were divided at random into training and test sets in a 7:3 ratio. Thyroid tissue and blood T-cell repertoires from over 5 Graves' hyperthyroidism patients were also compared in the study. After blood sampling, hyperthyroidism patients were treated with methimazole at a starting dose of 30 mg daily, and ophthalmopathy patients were treated with high-dose intravenous methylprednisolone. Libraries were constructed in a second round of multiplex PCR, after which size selection and purification were performed. Paired-end sequencing of the libraries was performed with 100 bp reads on an Illumina HiSeq2000. SOAPnuke was used to process the raw data, removing reads that contained adapters or uncalled bases, had a mean Phred below 15, or lacked an exact match to the constant primer or identifier. COPE v1.2.5 was used to merge the high-quality paired reads, and each unique nucleotide sequence was defined as a clonotype. MiTCR v1.1 was used to align clonotypes to the IMGT TRBV, TRBD and TRBJ reference segments. Only V-J combinations with frequency above 0.0001, covering roughly 99% of repertoires, were analysed. The TCS score was defined as F50 (clonal expansion) divided by E x V (chaos), with BLOSUM62-based TCRdist calculated between CDR3 peptides within each V-J. Welch's t-statistics and random forest reduced around 550 V-J features to some 14, which were used in a naive Bayes classifier (R e1071). Sample size was not statistically predetermined, and blinding of investigators to group allocation was not performed. The paper reports TCR Vbeta CDR3 sequencing of about 140 peripheral blood samples: under 45 ophthalmopathy, approximately 74 hyperthyroidism and approximately 17 progressor patients.

The sequence came from a woman aged 35-65 years with Graves disease. Donor details come from another sample of the same person, matched by shared clones. Sequences were derived from peripheral blood mononuclear cells (PBMCs), sampled at new diagnosis, from a patient treated with antithyroid drugs. The rearrangement combines TRBV28 with TRBJ2-1; the junction holds 12 bases that match TRBD2. At the DNA level, the sequence is TGTGCCAGCAGTTCTATTACTAGCGGGGGGTCCGGTGAGCAGTTCTTC. This is translated as CASSSITSGGSGEQFF.